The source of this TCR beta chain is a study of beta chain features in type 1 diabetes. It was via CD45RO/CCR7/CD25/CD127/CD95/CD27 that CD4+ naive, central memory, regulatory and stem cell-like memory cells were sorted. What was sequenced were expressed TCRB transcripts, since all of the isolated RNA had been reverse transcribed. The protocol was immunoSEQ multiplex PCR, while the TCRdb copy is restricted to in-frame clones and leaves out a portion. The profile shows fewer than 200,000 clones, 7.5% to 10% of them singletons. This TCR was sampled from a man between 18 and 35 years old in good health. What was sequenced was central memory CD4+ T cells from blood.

The CDR3 DNA is TGTGCCAGCAGCCGGATGGGACAGGGGGAGACTGAAGCTTTCTTT. Its translation is CASSRMGQGETEAFF. The chain uses TRBV7-2 and TRBJ1-1, with 11 nucleotides matching TRBD1. This CDR3 spans 15 amino acids. V lost 5 bases, J lost 5 bases, and 7 bases stayed unmatched. Germline CDR1 is SGHTA and CDR2 is FQGNSA.